The following is a T cell receptor (beta chain) sequence with its context. An end of the junction differs from the germline gene, which may be a read error. The data were produced by immunoSEQ multiplex PCR, yet TCRdb's version contains in-frame clones alone and is incomplete. The repertoire holds roughly 180,000 clones, with more than 70% as singletons. The data originate from a study of blood T cell repertoires in COVID-19. For the study at large: Sources were T cells, B-cell-depleted T cells, or PBMCs; the material itself was cDNA or gDNA.

Germline CDR1 reads MNHEY; CDR2 reads SMNVEV (reference sequence). This CDR3 region has 10 residues. Individuals drawn from 24 US areas were about 18 to 100 years old. Cohort assignment relied on participant-reported clinical history. Recovery among Cohort 3 donors was established by two negative PCRs, clearance, or symptom resolution. Sequencing input: PBMCs or T cells enriched from blood (not recorded which). The receptor was derived from a woman aged 30 to 39 who had recovered from COVID-19. The gene calls are TRBV27 and TRBJ1-2; D not certain. The CDR3: CARRPCRSRF. CDR3 bases: TGTGCCCGCCGCCCGTGCAGATCACGATTC.